A selection of T cell receptor beta chains follows, all from one sample in a study of CD8+ T cells in alopecia areata. Clones were read by immunoSEQ multiplex PCR, and TCRdb kept only the in-frame ones, dropping some. Among 200,000 to 250,000 clones, roughly 57% were seen once, and the ten largest hold roughly 0.47%. The specimen comprised CD4+ T cells sorted from blood, sampled at week 0. These receptors came from a human donor with alopecia areata. Both conserved end residues are trimmed from each CDR3.

j_call v_call cdr3_length cdr3_aa
TRBJ2-7 TRBV9 12 ASSVGTGRYEQY
TRBJ2-5 TRBV15 18 ATSRDWVKTGFHQGETQY
TRBJ2-7 TRBV29-1 12 SVADRNPLSEQY
TRBJ2-5 TRBV27 11 ASSLVKGETQY
TRBJ2-7 TRBV5-1 12 ASSLLGTSYEQY
TRBJ2-5 TRBV18 13 ASSPPGIAKETQY
TRBJ2-1 TRBV4-1 13 ASSPLAVTYNEQF
TRBJ2-1 TRBV11-2 13 ASSLGAGGYNEQF
TRBJ2-2 TRBV19 13 ASSIPGQNTGELF
TRBJ1-2 TRBV29-1 12 SVPDRVEGYGYT
TRBJ1-1 TRBV30 13 AWSSLQQEDTEAF
TRBJ1-1 TRBV7-9 11 ASSPNVLTEAF
TRBJ2-5 TRBV7-3 12 ASSSTGPGETQY
TRBJ2-1 TRBV18 12 ASSPIGQPNEQF
TRBJ2-3 TRBV7-3 13 ASSLLTASTDTQY
TRBJ2-2 TRBV4-1 14 ASSQGGLTGAGELF
TRBJ2-2 TRBV6-5 12 ASSTNRVTGELF
TRBJ2-7 TRBV14 13 ASSSTLGGTYEQY
TRBJ2-5 TRBV29-1 14 SVEDSPFPGRETQY
TRBJ1-2 TRBV29-1 12 SVEGGGWNYGYT
TRBJ1-3 TRBV9 14 ASSRLGGLTGNTIY
TRBJ2-1 TRBV29-1 13 SVDGGAGGWNEQF
TRBJ2-1 TRBV5-1 15 ASSLAGGIAGNNEQF
TRBJ2-1 TRBV6-6 12 ASSLAGTYNEQF
TRBJ2-7 TRBV27 10 ASHGTSYEQY
TRBJ1-1 TRBV5-1 13 ASSLPRIGNTEAF
TRBJ1-1 TRBV6-6 10 ASMRANTEAF
TRBJ2-4 TRBV5-1 13 ASSYGTSGYSIQY
TRBJ1-5 TRBV6-5 11 ASSYAGGQPQH
TRBJ1-5 TRBV27 11 ASGRDSNQPQH
TRBJ1-2 TRBV5-1 15 ASSLGSKGSGSGGYT
TRBJ1-5 TRBV27 12 ASSLFGGNQPQH
TRBJ2-2 TRBV6-5 11 ASRYPGTGELF
TRBJ1-1 TRBV30 13 AWSRDGVSNTEAF
TRBJ1-3 TRBV30 10 AWRAGANTIY
TRBJ1-4 TRBV5-1 13 ASSLAGRGQEKLF
TRBJ1-2 TRBV19 14 ASSIQTGGNYYGYT
TRBJ2-6 TRBV4-1 14 ASSQEAGSGANVLT
TRBJ2-3 TRBV29-1 11 SVDWGNTDTQY
TRBJ2-5 TRBV6-5 12 ASSYMADQETQY
TRBJ2-6 TRBV5-1 13 ASSLPSSGANVLT
TRBJ2-5 TRBV7-3 11 ASSFGSKETQY
TRBJ2-1 TRBV14 13 ASSQGGGFYNEQF
TRBJ1-1 TRBV5-1 13 ASSLSSGGNTEAF
TRBJ2-7 TRBV4-2 12 ASSQGTNVYEQY
TRBJ2-7 TRBV25-1 12 ASSPLGILSEQY
TRBJ2-1 TRBV6-5 13 ASSFGREVNNEQF
TRBJ1-5 TRBV6-1 12 ASSPTFGGQPQH
TRBJ2-3 TRBV7-9 11 ASSSLVPDTQY
TRBJ1-5 TRBV30 11 AWSVHSNQPQH
TRBJ2-7 TRBV2 8 ASSDYEQY
TRBJ1-2 TRBV6-5 11 ASSRNRGYGYT
TRBJ2-1 TRBV6-1 13 ASTTLAGGPNEQF
TRBJ2-5 TRBV7-3 13 ASSLVGGEQETQY
TRBJ2-5 TRBV30 11 ARSRGQGETQY
TRBJ2-1 TRBV20-1 9 MGVVGNEQF
TRBJ1-5 TRBV15 11 ATKTGIDQPQH
TRBJ1-5 TRBV2 14 ASTQRGQGAGQPQH
TRBJ2-2 TRBV30 16 AWTSLAGGSTNTGELF